This is a list of T cell receptor beta chains from one sample in a study of T cell responses to AZD1222 COVID-19 vaccine. The method was immunoSEQ multiplex PCR; TCRdb's version includes in-frame clones alone and lacks a portion of them. This table holds around 150,000 clones, around nine tenths found once. This sample comprised peripheral blood, obtained on day 0 of AZD1222 vaccination. The receptors were sampled from an adult in good health. Both conserved end residues are part of each CDR3. The D gene is left open where the match is weak. Size tells how often a clone was seen (once, few, many) or the class of an expanded clone, and some rows leave it out.

TRBD1 TRBJ1-6 - TRBV28 TGTGCCAGCAGCTGGACAGGAACCTCCTATAATTCACCCCTCCACTTT CASSWTGTSYNSPLHF
- TRBJ1-5 - TRBV7-2 TGTGCCAGCAGCTTAACGCAGGGGAATCAGCCCCAGCATTTT CASSLTQGNQPQHF
- TRBJ1-2 - TRBV27 TGTGCCAGCAGTAAGGGGATAACCTATGGCTACACCTTC CASSKGITYGYTF
- TRBJ1-5 - TRBV18 TGTGCCAGCTCACCAAGACACGGGAGCAATCAGCCCCAGCATTTT CASSPRHGSNQPQHF
- TRBJ1-4 - TRBV29-1 TGCAGCGTTGGGGAGGGCCGGGATGAAAAACTGTTTTTT CSVGEGRDEKLFF
- TRBJ2-3 - TRBV28 TGTGCCAGCAGTTCTACCACAGATACGCAGTATTTT CASSSTTDTQYF
TRBD2 TRBJ2-2 - TRBV28 TGTGCCCGCAGGCGTAGCGGGGGGGAAGGCGGGGAGCTGTTTTTT CARRRSGGEGGELFF
TRBD1 TRBJ1-6 once TRBV6-5 TGTGCCAGCAGTTCAGGGGGAAGTAATTCACCCCTCCACTTT CASSSGGSNSPLHF
TRBD1 TRBJ2-3 - TRBV24-1 TGTGCCACCAGTGACCCGGGACAGAAATTTGACACAGATACGCAGTATTTT CATSDPGQKFDTDTQYF
- TRBJ1-1 - TRBV9 TGTGCCAGCAGCCCCCGCCAGGAACCCCATGAAGCTTTCTTT CASSPRQEPHEAFF
TRBD2 TRBJ2-4 - TRBV9 TGTGCCAGCAGCGTTGGACTAGCGGGAGGGTCCACGGAGGGAAACATTCAGTACTTC CASSVGLAGGSTEGNIQYF
- TRBJ2-3 - TRBV28 TGTGCCAGCAGCTGGGCACCAGATACGCAGTATTTT CASSWAPDTQYF
- TRBJ2-7 - TRBV2 TGTGCCAGCAGTGAGCAGTTCTACGAGCAGTACTTC CASSEQFYEQYF
- TRBJ1-1 - TRBV14 TGTGCCAGCAGCCAAGGTCCGCGCGGCAGGGTGAACACTGAAGCTTTCTTT CASSQGPRGRVNTEAFF
TRBD1 TRBJ2-7 - TRBV5-1 TGCGCCAGCAGCTTCGGCGGGACAGGGGGATACGAGCAGTACTTC CASSFGGTGGYEQYF
TRBD1 TRBJ1-1 - TRBV10-2 TGCGCCAGCAGTGAGTGGGGACAGGGGATGAACACTGAAGCTTTCTTT CASSEWGQGMNTEAFF
- TRBJ1-5 - TRBV10-3 TGTGCCATCAGTGAGTCGAGGCCAGGCCTTAGCAATCAGCCCCAGCATTTT CAISESRPGLSNQPQHF
- TRBJ1-1 - TRBV7-9 TGTGCCAGCAGCCCACACAGGGCCCGCGGGGACACTGAAGCTTTCTTT CASSPHRARGDTEAFF
- TRBJ2-1 - TRBV3-1/TRBV3-2 TGTGCCAGCAGCCAAGATCTGGTAGAAGGGCATGAGCAGTTCTTC CASSQDLVEGHEQFF
- TRBJ1-3 - TRBV7-2 TGTGCCAGCAGCCCTCAAACAACTATCTCTGGAAACACCATATATTTT CASSPQTTISGNTIYF
- TRBJ1-1 - TRBV29-1 TGCAGCTGCTCCTCCCGGGACGGTAACACTGAAGCTTTCTTT CSCSSRDGNTEAFF
- TRBJ2-1 - TRBV5-1 TGCGCCAGCAGCTTGAGTTCGGTGTACAATGAGCAGTTCTTC CASSLSSVYNEQFF
- TRBJ2-3 - TRBV6-4 TGTGCCAGCAGTGACGGGACAACGAGCACAGATACGCAGTATTTT CASSDGTTSTDTQYF
- TRBJ2-7 - TRBV27 TGTGCCAGCAGTTTAGCGGCCTCCTACGAGCAGTACTTC CASSLAASYEQYF
TRBD2 TRBJ2-1 few TRBV19 TGTGCCAGTAGTATATGGACTAGCCCCAATGAGCAGTTCTTC CASSIWTSPNEQFF
TRBD2 TRBJ2-3 - TRBV15 TGTGCCACCAGCAGAGAACGTACTAGCGGGGGGGGCACAGATACGCAGTATTTT CATSRERTSGGGTDTQYF
- TRBJ1-6 - TRBV6-4 TGTGCCAGCAGCGTCGGGGGTCGGTCACCCCTCCACTTT CASSVGGRSPLHF
- TRBJ2-5 - TRBV24-1 TGTGCCACCAGTGAGGCAGGAAAAGAGACCCAGTACTTC CATSEAGKETQYF
- TRBJ1-1 once TRBV19 TGTGCCAGTAGTGCTTTAGGGAACACTGAAGCTTTCTTT CASSALGNTEAFF
- TRBJ1-2 - TRBV28 TGTGCCAGCAGTTACGGGGCAGCGAACTATGGCTACACCTTC CASSYGAANYGYTF
- TRBJ2-1 - TRBV28 TGTGCCAGCAGATACAATGAGCAGTTCTTC CASRYNEQFF
- TRBJ1-1 - TRBV9 TGTGCCAGCAGCGCAGACGGAGCCCGGAACACTGAAGCTTTCTTT CASSADGARNTEAFF
- TRBJ2-2 - TRBV19 TGTGCCAGTAGTATAGTCGGGGGCTCAGCGGGGCTGAACACCGGGGAGCTGTTTTTT CASSIVGGSAGLNTGELFF
TRBD1 TRBJ2-5 - TRBV7-2 TGTGCCAGCAGCGATAACAGGGGGCATCAAGAGACCCAGTACTTC CASSDNRGHQETQYF
- TRBJ1-1 - TRBV3-1/TRBV3-2 TGTGCCAGCAGCCAAGCCGTAGACGTACGGGTAGCTTTCTTT CASSQAVDVRVAFF
- TRBJ1-2 - TRBV3-1/TRBV3-2 TGTGCCAGCAGACCGACGGGGTACTATGGCTACACCTTC CASRPTGYYGYTF
- TRBJ1-2 - TRBV6-2/TRBV6-3 TGTGCCAGCAGTTACTCGTCTTTGGGGCAGAATGGCTACACCTTC CASSYSSLGQNGYTF
- TRBJ1-2 - TRBV6-2/TRBV6-3 TGTGCCAGCAGTACGGACAGCACTTATGGCTACACCTTC CASSTDSTYGYTF
TRBD2 TRBJ2-1 once TRBV7-2 TGTGCCAGCAGCCGGATCCTAGCGGACTCCTACAATGAGCAGTTCTTC CASSRILADSYNEQFF
TRBD1 TRBJ2-1 many TRBV7-2 TGTGCCAGCAGCTCCGGGACAGGGGGCTACAATGAGCAGTTCTTC CASSSGTGGYNEQFF
- TRBJ2-7 - TRBV5-5 TGTGCCAGCAGCTTGGTTGGCATGCCTGGTCATTACGAGCAGTACTTC CASSLVGMPGHYEQYF
- TRBJ1-1 - TRBV10-1 TGCGCCAGCAGTGACCGGAACACTGAAGCTTTCTTT CASSDRNTEAFF